The clone carrying this TCR beta chain was recorded many times. Its antigen remains unknown. The ends were cut back, 4 bases at V and 2 bases at J, with 12 bases in the middle. This CDR3 region has 15 residues. The V gene's germline CDR1 is SGHAT and CDR2 FQNNGV. This sample is part of a study of T-cell reconstitution after alpha-beta-depleted transplantation in children. Study-wide results and caveats: The authors attributed T-cell counts and diversity one year after transplant mostly to newly produced T cells. Where alpha-beta T cells came from about two months after transplant was reportedly several hundred expanded graft clones.

During its preparation, the TCRbeta library received unique molecular identifiers. One entry per CDR3 protein, called by TCRdb with MiXCR from the PCR reads. The profile shows 73,000 or so distinct CDR3 sequences, roughly 5% of them singletons. This TCR was sampled from a boy under two years old who had a stem cell transplant for acute myeloid leukemia, so the T cells may come from the graft donor. The sequenced sample was PBMCs, mostly from graft donor cells, obtained 180 days after TCRalphabeta/CD19-depleted stem cell transplant. The chain recombines TRBV11-2 with TRBJ1-3; a possible D gene is TRBD1 (5 bases). The CDR3 loop reads CASSSGGVPGNTIYF. CDR3 nucleotides: TGTGCCAGCAGCTCCGGGGGGGTCCCTGGAAACACCATATATTTT. Full variable domain (outside the CDR3, taken from reference TRBV11-2 and TRBJ1-3): EAGVAQSPRYKIIEKRQSVAFWCNPISGHATLYWYQQILGQGPKLLIQFQNNGVVDDSQLPKDRFSAERLKGVDSTLKIQPAKLEDSAVYLCASSSGGVPGNTIYFGEGSWLTVV.